Sequencing of this TCR beta chain was carried out in a study of blood T cell repertoires in COVID-19. Looking at the study overall: Researchers got acute and convalescent COVID-19 samples from the United States, Italy and Spain. T cells, B-cell-depleted T cells, or PBMCs supplied cDNA or gDNA.

Germline assignment: CDR1 SGHTA and CDR2 FQGNSA. Trimming at V came to 5 bases and at J to 5 bases, leaving 9 bases not matched to a gene. The CDR3 is 15 amino acids. In the original processing: Cell counts per sample came from amplifying reference gene primers. Assay used: immunoSEQ multiplex PCR; TCRdb lists only in-frame clones, some missing. The DNA was the basis for D and trimming; V, J and clone size are from that table. The table has 120,000 or so clones, 87% seen once. The chain is built from TRBV7-2 and TRBJ1-2; TRBD1 aligns across 9 bases. The receptor comes from a woman between 65 and 79 years old with acute or convalescent COVID-19. Material: peripheral blood. CDR3 loop: CASSPTGGVEYGYTF. CDR3 DNA sequence: TGTGCCAGCAGCCCGACAGGGGGAGTAGAATATGGCTACACCTTC.